The TCR beta chain described here comes from a study of T cells after yellow fever vaccination. Study outcomes and limitations: By day 5 rather than day 15, the secondary response had peaked, though it was weaker. Booster samples showed a return of most primary-vaccination clones (about 97% CD4, approximately 88% CD8).

The germline gives CDR1 SGHTA, CDR2 FQGNSA. Between the trimmed V and J ends, which lost 0 bases and 7 bases, there was a span of 12 bases. This CDR3 has 15 residues. One entry per CDR3 protein results from TCRdb running MiXCR on the 5' RACE reads. The profile covers 200,000 to 300,000 distinct CDR3 sequences, with approximately 6.3% appearing a single time and roughly 1% taken by the ten largest. This clonotype has at least ten counts. Its antigen is unknown. Sequenced here: CD4+ T cells sorted from PBMCs, sampled on the day of the yellow fever booster vaccination. The TCR sequence derives from a man aged 25 to 45 who received the YFV17D yellow fever vaccine. The V call is TRBV7-2, the J call TRBJ2-2, with D perhaps TRBD2 (5 bases). CDR3 sequence (DNA): TGTGCCAGCAGCTTAGCGCGGGCGGTCCGCGGGGAGCTGTTTTTT. As protein: CASSLARAVRGELFF.